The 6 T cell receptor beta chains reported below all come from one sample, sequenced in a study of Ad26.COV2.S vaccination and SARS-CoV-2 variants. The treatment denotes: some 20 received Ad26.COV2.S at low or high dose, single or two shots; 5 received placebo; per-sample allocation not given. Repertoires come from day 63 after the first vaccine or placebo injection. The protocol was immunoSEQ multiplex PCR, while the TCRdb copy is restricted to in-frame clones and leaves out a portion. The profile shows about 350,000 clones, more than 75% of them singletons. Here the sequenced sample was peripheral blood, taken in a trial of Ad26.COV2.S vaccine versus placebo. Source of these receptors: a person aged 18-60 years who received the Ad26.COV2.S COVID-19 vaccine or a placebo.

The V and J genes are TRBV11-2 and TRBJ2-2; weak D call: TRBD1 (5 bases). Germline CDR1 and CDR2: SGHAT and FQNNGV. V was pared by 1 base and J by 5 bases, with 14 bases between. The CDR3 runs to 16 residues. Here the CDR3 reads CASSLAQGIVTGELFF. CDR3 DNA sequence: TGTGCCAGCAGCTTAGCCCAGGGAATAGTTACCGGGGAGCTGTTTTTT.

CDR3: CASRRTTFAGYGYTF. CDR3 in DNA: TGTGCCAGCAGACGAACCACTTTCGCAGGGTATGGCTACACCTTC. The V call is TRBV6-5, the J call TRBJ1-2, with D possibly matching TRBD1 (5 bases). The CDR3 totals 15 residues. V lost 6 bases and J 5 bases, leaving 19 bases between the germline ends. CDR1 and CDR2 (germline): MNHEY, SVGAGI.

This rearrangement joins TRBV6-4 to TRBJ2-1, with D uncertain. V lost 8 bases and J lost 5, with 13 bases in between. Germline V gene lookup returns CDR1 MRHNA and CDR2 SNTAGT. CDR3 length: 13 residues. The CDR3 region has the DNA TGTGCCAGCTTCGGACCTGGGGACAATGAGCAGTTCTTC. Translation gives CASFGPGDNEQFF.

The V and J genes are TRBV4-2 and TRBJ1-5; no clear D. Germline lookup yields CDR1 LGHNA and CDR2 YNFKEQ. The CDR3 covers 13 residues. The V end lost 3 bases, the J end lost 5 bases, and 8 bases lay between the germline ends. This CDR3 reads CASSQIGYQPQHF. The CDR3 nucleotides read TGTGCCAGCAGCCAGATAGGCTATCAGCCCCAGCATTTT.

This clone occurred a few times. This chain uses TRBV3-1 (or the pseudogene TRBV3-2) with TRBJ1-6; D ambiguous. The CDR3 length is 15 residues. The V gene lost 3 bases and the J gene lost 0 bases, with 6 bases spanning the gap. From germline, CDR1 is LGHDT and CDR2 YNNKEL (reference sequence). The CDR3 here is CASSQVSSYNSPLHF. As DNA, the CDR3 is TGTGCCAGCAGCCAGGTTAGCTCCTATAATTCACCCCTCCACTTT.

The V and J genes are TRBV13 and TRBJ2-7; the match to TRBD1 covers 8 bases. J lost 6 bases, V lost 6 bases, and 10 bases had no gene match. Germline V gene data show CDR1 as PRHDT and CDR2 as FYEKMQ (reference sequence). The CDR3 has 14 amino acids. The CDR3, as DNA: TGTGCCAGCAGTCGCGGACAGGGCGTGGGCGAGCAGTACTTC. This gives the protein CASSRGQGVGEQYF.